This T cell receptor beta chain was found in a study of type 1 regulatory T cells. Study overall: This in vitro CD4 product, T-allo10, is enriched for Tr1 cells and alloantigen-specific.

J gave up 8 bases and V 3 bases, and 9 bases lay outside the gene matches. There are 16 residues in the CDR3. In germline, CDR1 is SGHTA, CDR2 FQGNSA. This clonotype was seen repeatedly, ten times or more. Its antigen remains unidentified. MiXCR, applied by TCRdb to the reads, yields one record per CDR3 protein. Of 15,000 or so distinct CDR3 sequences in the sample, roughly an eighth were seen once. The chain carries TRBV7-2 and TRBJ2-1; 11 bases fit TRBD1. The specimen sequenced was cultured T cells, either the whole culture or a sorted T cell fraction (not recorded which). The TCR originated in a human donor in good health. Here the CDR3 DNA reads TGTGCCAGCAGCTTGCGACGGACAGGGGGCACGGATGAGCAGTTCTTC. Its translation is CASSLRRTGGTDEQFF.